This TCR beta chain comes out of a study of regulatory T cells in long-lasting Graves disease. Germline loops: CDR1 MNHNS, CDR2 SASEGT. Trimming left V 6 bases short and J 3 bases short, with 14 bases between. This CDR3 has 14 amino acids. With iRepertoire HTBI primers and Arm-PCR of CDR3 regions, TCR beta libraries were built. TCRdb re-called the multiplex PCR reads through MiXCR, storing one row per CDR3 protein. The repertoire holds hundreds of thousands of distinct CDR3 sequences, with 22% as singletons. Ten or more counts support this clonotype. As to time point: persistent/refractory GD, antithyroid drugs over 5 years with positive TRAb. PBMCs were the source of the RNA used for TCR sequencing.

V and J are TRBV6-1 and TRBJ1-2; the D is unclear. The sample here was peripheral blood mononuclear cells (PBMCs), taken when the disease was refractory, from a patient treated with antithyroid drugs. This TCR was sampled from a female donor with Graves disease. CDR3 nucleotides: TGTGCCAGCAGCCCCGGATATTCCCACTATGGCTACACCTTC. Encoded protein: CASSPGYSHYGYTF.